These 3 T cell receptor beta chains originate from one sample sequenced in a study of cytomegalovirus exposure and HLA in healthy donors. The primer mix had 60 Vbeta and 13 Jbeta primers. Using immunoSEQ multiplex PCR, the repertoire was profiled, and TCRdb retains in-frame clones only, with some absent. Recorded for this sample: about 200,000 clones. The sequenced material came from PBMCs. These receptors were taken from a boy aged 5-17 years in good health and CMV-seronegative.

The chain links TRBV30 to TRBJ2-5; D is uncertain. The CDR3 is 13 residues long. CDR1 and CDR2 from the germline V gene are GTSNPN and SVGIG (reference sequence). Between the trimmed V and J ends, which lost 1 base and 2 bases, there was a span of 8 bases. CDR3: CAWSGRWQETQYF. As DNA, the CDR3 is TGTGCCTGGAGTGGTCGGTGGCAAGAGACCCAGTACTTC. Full variable domain (outside the CDR3, taken from reference TRBV30 and TRBJ2-5): SQTIHQWPATLVQPVGSPLSLECTVEGTSNPNLYWYRQAAGRGLQLLFYSVGIGQISSEVPQNLSASRPQDRQFILSSKKLLLSDSGFYLCAWSGRWQETQYFGPGTRLLVL.

The chain couples TRBV6-1 to TRBJ2-2; D might be TRBD2 (7 bases). Per germline, CDR1 MNHNS and CDR2 SASEGT. Trimming took 0 bases from V and 3 from J, leaving 11 bases between them. The CDR3 is made up of 16 amino acids. CDR3 region: CASSEAGGGYTGELFF. Here the CDR3 DNA reads TGTGCCAGCAGTGAAGCAGGGGGGGGGTACACCGGGGAGCTGTTTTTT.

The chain is built from TRBV7-9 and TRBJ1-4; 7 bases map to TRBD1. The germline CDR1 and CDR2 sequences are SEHNR and FQNEAQ (reference sequence). This CDR3 has 17 residues. J lost 1 base, V lost 1 base, and 6 bases had no gene match. CDR3 residues: CASSLGARGRTNEKLFF. CDR3 sequence (DNA): TGTGCCAGCAGCTTAGGTGCCAGGGGGAGAACTAATGAAAAACTGTTTTTT.